The T cell receptor (beta chain) under discussion was sequenced for a study of CD8 T cells in ankylosing spondylitis. The V segment lost 4 bases and the J segment 4 bases; nucleotides outside the gene matches: 11. CDR1 is SGHVS, CDR2 FNYEAQ, per germline. This CDR3 region has 17 residues. This clonotype was detected many times. The target antigen is unknown. Via MiXCR, TCRdb re-called the 5' RACE reads, giving one row per CDR3 protein. This sample carries fewer than 200,000 distinct CDR3 sequences, about 20% of them seen once, and the ten largest clones take around 4.1%. Broader study findings: Relatively scarce in peripheral blood, disease-linked clones were CD8+.

The sequenced sample was blood, either unsorted or a sorted T cell fraction (not recorded which). The chain couples TRBV7-6 to TRBJ1-3, with 9 bases matching TRBD1. The source is a male donor aged 5 to 29 with ankylosing spondylitis or in good health (not recorded which). CDR3 sequence: CASSSHRGQVSGNTIYF. CDR3 DNA sequence: TGTGCCAGCAGCTCCCACAGGGGGCAAGTTTCAGGAAACACCATATATTTT.